These T cell receptor beta chains were read from a single sample in a study of blood T cell repertoires in COVID-19. Profiling relied on immunoSEQ multiplex PCR, and the TCRdb table lists in-frame clones only, not all of them. The sample gives 90,000 to 130,000 clones, around 89% of which show up once; less than 4% is in the top ten. Sequencing input: peripheral blood. The receptor set was obtained from a woman aged 45-60 years with acute or convalescent COVID-19. CDR3s include the opening cysteine and the closing phenylalanine or tryptophan. Some rows mark clone size as missing; the rest say once, few, many or name a class of expanded clone.

J gene: TRBJ2-1
clone size: NA
V gene: TRBV5-5
CDR3 protein: CASSHWGTSEQFF

J gene: TRBJ1-5
clone size: once
V gene: TRBV19
CDR3 protein: CASSIESDRVGRQPQHF

J gene: TRBJ2-1
clone size: NA
V gene: TRBV9
CDR3 protein: CASTPGTSGTGEQFF

J gene: TRBJ1-2
clone size: few
V gene: TRBV5-1
CDR3 protein: CASSRGTVNYGYTF

J gene: TRBJ1-4
clone size: NA
V gene: TRBV29-1
CDR3 protein: CSARRSGRTTNEKLFF

J gene: TRBJ1-1
clone size: NA
V gene: TRBV18
CDR3 protein: CASSPSGGNTEAFF

J gene: TRBJ2-7
clone size: NA
V gene: TRBV11-2
CDR3 protein: CASRRTELEQYF

J gene: TRBJ2-2
clone size: NA
V gene: TRBV6-5
CDR3 protein: CASSYAGSGELFF

J gene: TRBJ2-6
clone size: NA
V gene: TRBV5-1
CDR3 protein: CASSCGRGGAGANVLTF

J gene: TRBJ2-3
clone size: few
V gene: TRBV7-2
CDR3 protein: CASRRRLAGTTTDTQYF

J gene: TRBJ1-5
clone size: NA
V gene: TRBV3-1/TRBV3-2
CDR3 protein: CASSQDLGTGQHF

J gene: TRBJ1-4
clone size: once
V gene: TRBV4-1
CDR3 protein: CASSQEAAGTANEKLFF

J gene: TRBJ2-3
clone size: NA
V gene: TRBV10-1
CDR3 protein: CASSDPLAGTDTQYF

J gene: TRBJ2-5
clone size: once
V gene: TRBV11-2
CDR3 protein: CASSISGRGGETQYF

J gene: TRBJ1-1
clone size: NA
V gene: TRBV2
CDR3 protein: CASSDQGSMNTEAFF

J gene: TRBJ2-2
clone size: once
V gene: TRBV19
CDR3 protein: CASSIGSGSFDTGELFF

J gene: TRBJ2-5
clone size: NA
V gene: TRBV5-1
CDR3 protein: CASSLLAGVQETQYF

J gene: TRBJ2-5
clone size: NA
V gene: TRBV2
CDR3 protein: CASSEVVAGAAKTQYF

J gene: TRBJ2-1
clone size: NA
V gene: TRBV6-5
CDR3 protein: CASSYRGGEQFF

J gene: TRBJ2-1
clone size: once
V gene: TRBV7-6
CDR3 protein: CASSLAGGESSYNEQFF

J gene: TRBJ2-5
clone size: NA
V gene: TRBV19
CDR3 protein: CASSRDTRWGTQYF

J gene: TRBJ2-5
clone size: NA
V gene: TRBV28
CDR3 protein: CASSTRTRGIQETQYF

J gene: TRBJ2-3
clone size: NA
V gene: TRBV6-5
CDR3 protein: CARKRTDTQYF

J gene: TRBJ2-7
clone size: NA
V gene: TRBV29-1
CDR3 protein: CSVGRGPYEQYF

J gene: TRBJ2-1
clone size: NA
V gene: TRBV6-5
CDR3 protein: CASGSKTGMNNEQFF

J gene: TRBJ1-1
clone size: NA
V gene: TRBV7-9
CDR3 protein: CASSLNQGTNTEAFF

J gene: TRBJ1-6
clone size: NA
V gene: TRBV7-2
CDR3 protein: CASSPNFGGVGNSPLHF

J gene: TRBJ2-3
clone size: NA
V gene: TRBV29-1
CDR3 protein: CSVEAGDSTDTQYF

J gene: TRBJ1-1
clone size: NA
V gene: TRBV3-1/TRBV3-2
CDR3 protein: CASNTGGVREAFF

J gene: TRBJ2-3
clone size: NA
V gene: TRBV29-1
CDR3 protein: CSVVAGASGDTDTQYF

J gene: TRBJ1-1
clone size: once
V gene: TRBV11-2
CDR3 protein: CASSAHRDEAFF

J gene: TRBJ1-3
clone size: once
V gene: TRBV3-1/TRBV3-2
CDR3 protein: CASSQDFRTGDLSSGNTIYF

J gene: TRBJ2-7
clone size: NA
V gene: TRBV12-3/TRBV12-4
CDR3 protein: CASRLRNYEQYF

J gene: TRBJ1-6
clone size: once
V gene: TRBV6-5
CDR3 protein: CASRQGQGGNSPLHF

J gene: TRBJ1-1
clone size: NA
V gene: TRBV4-1
CDR3 protein: CASSPGGAGPGDTEAFF

J gene: TRBJ2-3
clone size: NA
V gene: TRBV3-1/TRBV3-2
CDR3 protein: CASSPPWTSFTTDTQYF

J gene: TRBJ1-5
clone size: NA
V gene: TRBV6-1
CDR3 protein: CASSEFGGQPQHF

J gene: TRBJ1-5
clone size: NA
V gene: TRBV3-1/TRBV3-2
CDR3 protein: CASSQGQGQPQHF

J gene: TRBJ2-3
clone size: NA
V gene: TRBV11-1
CDR3 protein: CASSLDPRPRTDTQYF

J gene: TRBJ2-6
clone size: NA
V gene: TRBV19
CDR3 protein: CASSTWTGGPSGANVLTF

J gene: TRBJ2-3
clone size: NA
V gene: TRBV11-2
CDR3 protein: CASSLRGRLGTDTQYF

J gene: TRBJ2-1
clone size: once
V gene: TRBV29-1
CDR3 protein: CSDQWAGRGNEQFF

J gene: TRBJ1-1
clone size: NA
V gene: TRBV7-2
CDR3 protein: CASSLATGLTLFSAFF

J gene: TRBJ1-2
clone size: once
V gene: TRBV27
CDR3 protein: CASSLSVRRGGGYTF

J gene: TRBJ1-5
clone size: NA
V gene: TRBV27
CDR3 protein: CASSFGTNQPQHF

J gene: TRBJ1-1
clone size: NA
V gene: TRBV7-2
CDR3 protein: CASSLQGGSAEAFF

J gene: TRBJ1-5
clone size: NA
V gene: TRBV19
CDR3 protein: CASRGGDGNQPQHF

J gene: TRBJ2-7
clone size: NA
V gene: TRBV10-1
CDR3 protein: CASSESLASNNSYEQYF

J gene: TRBJ2-3
clone size: NA
V gene: TRBV7-7
CDR3 protein: CASSPGTSFKDTQYF

J gene: TRBJ1-2
clone size: once
V gene: TRBV6-5
CDR3 protein: CASSRGQGGYTF